A selection of T cell receptor beta chains follows, all from one sample in a study of T cell responses to AZD1222 COVID-19 vaccine. Produced via immunoSEQ multiplex PCR; TCRdb's table is partial and in-frame only. The sample yields some 110,000 clones, about nine tenths seen once. The sequences come from peripheral blood, collected on day 0 of AZD1222 vaccination. Receptor source: an adult in good health. The CDR3 runs from the conserved cysteine through the conserved F or W. The D gene is left open where the match is weak. Clone size, where shown, is once, few, many, or a class for clones that have expanded.

abundance | d_gene | j_gene | v_gene | CDR3aa | CDR3nt
NA | NA | TRBJ1-1 | TRBV13 | CASSARIHTEAFF | TGTGCCAGCAGCGCCCGAATCCACACTGAAGCTTTCTTT
NA | NA | TRBJ1-4 | TRBV3-1/TRBV3-2 | CASSSSLFPTNEKLFF | TGTGCCAGCAGCTCCTCCCTTTTCCCAACTAATGAAAAACTGTTTTTT
NA | TRBD2 | TRBJ2-4 | TRBV2 | CASSVTGGPSDIQYF | TGTGCCAGCAGTGTGACGGGAGGGCCGTCGGACATTCAGTACTTC
NA | NA | TRBJ2-5 | TRBV4-2 | CASSQVPEASETQYF | TGTGCCAGCAGCCAAGTACCCGAGGCTAGCGAGACCCAGTACTTC
NA | TRBD1 | TRBJ2-5 | TRBV10-3 | CAIRGTGGKETQYF | TGTGCCATCAGGGGGACAGGGGGGAAAGAGACCCAGTACTTC
NA | NA | TRBJ1-1 | TRBV18 | CASSLPNTEAFF | TGTGCCAGCTCACTTCCGAACACTGAAGCTTTCTTT
NA | NA | TRBJ2-2 | TRBV5-1 | CASSSDQGHRHTGELFF | TGCGCCAGCAGCTCCGACCAGGGACACAGGCACACCGGGGAGCTGTTTTTT
NA | NA | TRBJ1-1 | TRBV11-2 | CASSLDPAANTEAFF | TGTGCCAGCAGCTTAGATCCGGCAGCGAACACTGAAGCTTTCTTT
NA | TRBD2 | TRBJ2-5 | TRBV18 | CASSPRDSGRGEETQYF | TGTGCCAGCTCACCACGGGATAGCGGGAGAGGTGAAGAGACCCAGTACTTC
few | NA | TRBJ1-6 | TRBV27 | CASSLSAGRALHF | TGTGCCAGCAGTTTATCTGCAGGACGGGCCCTCCACTTT
NA | TRBD1 | TRBJ2-2 | TRBV5-1 | CASSYLGQGNTGELFF | TGCGCCAGCAGCTACTTGGGACAGGGGAACACCGGGGAGCTGTTTTTT
NA | NA | TRBJ2-2 | TRBV3-1/TRBV3-2 | CASSQGRANTGELFF | TGTGCCAGCAGCCAGGGACGGGCGAACACCGGGGAGCTGTTTTTT
once | NA | TRBJ1-3 | TRBV27 | CASSKGRSGNTIYF | TGTGCCAGCAGTAAGGGCCGCTCTGGAAACACCATATATTTT
NA | NA | TRBJ2-2 | TRBV30 | CAWGRGLGGELFF | TGTGCCTGGGGCCGCGGACTGGGCGGGGAGCTGTTTTTT
NA | NA | TRBJ2-1 | TRBV3-1/TRBV3-2 | CASSPGQLTYNEQFF | TGTGCCAGCAGCCCCGGACAGCTTACCTACAATGAGCAGTTCTTC
NA | TRBD2 | TRBJ2-1 | TRBV7-8 | CASSLRTSGSEQFF | TGTGCCAGCAGCCTCCGGACTAGCGGGTCCGAGCAGTTCTTC
NA | NA | TRBJ1-1 | TRBV27 | CASRLDMVGSEAFF | TGTGCCAGCAGACTGGACATGGTCGGTAGTGAAGCTTTCTTT
NA | NA | TRBJ2-7 | TRBV9 | CASSPRGGDYEQYF | TGTGCCAGCAGCCCGAGGGGGGGGGACTACGAGCAGTACTTC
NA | NA | TRBJ1-5 | TRBV7-6 | CASSLREGRSNQPQHF | TGTGCCAGCAGCCTAAGGGAGGGTCGGAGCAATCAGCCCCAGCATTTT
NA | TRBD1 | TRBJ1-5 | TRBV27 | CASSWDRNSNQPQHF | TGTGCCAGCAGTTGGGACAGAAATAGCAATCAGCCCCAGCATTTT
NA | NA | TRBJ2-5 | TRBV27 | CASSLDGPRDGETQYF | TGTGCCAGCAGCCTTGATGGACCGCGTGACGGGGAGACCCAGTACTTC
NA | NA | TRBJ2-1 | TRBV19 | CASSITREVYNEQFF | TGTGCCAGTAGTATCACCAGGGAGGTTTACAATGAGCAGTTCTTC
NA | NA | TRBJ2-3 | TRBV2 | CASSSGAGDTQYF | TGTGCCAGCAGTTCCGGGGCAGGAGATACGCAGTATTTT
NA | NA | TRBJ1-2 | TRBV10-3 | CAISDQGSNYGYTF | TGTGCCATCAGTGACCAGGGCTCTAACTATGGCTACACCTTC
NA | NA | TRBJ2-7 | TRBV13 | CASSLGGDSYEQYF | TGTGCCAGCAGCTTAGGGGGGGACTCCTACGAGCAGTACTTC
NA | NA | TRBJ2-7 | TRBV21-1 | CASSLYEQYF | TGTGCCAGCAGTCTGTACGAGCAGTACTTC
NA | TRBD1 | TRBJ1-5 | TRBV19 | CASSIAGTGGGQPQHF | TGTGCCAGTAGTATAGCCGGGACAGGGGGCGGTCAGCCCCAGCATTTT
NA | NA | TRBJ2-1 | TRBV6-5 | CASSRGQYNEQFF | TGTGCCAGCAGCAGGGGACAATACAATGAGCAGTTCTTC
NA | NA | TRBJ1-1 | TRBV19 | CASSIRLVGNTEAFF | TGTGCCAGTAGTATCCGCCTGGTAGGAAACACTGAAGCTTTCTTT
few | TRBD2 | TRBJ2-7 | TRBV6-6 | CASLIRAGENIYEQYF | TGTGCCAGCTTAATCAGAGCGGGAGAGAATATTTACGAGCAGTACTTC
NA | NA | TRBJ1-2 | TRBV7-9 | CASNLQIGGADGYTF | TGTGCCAGCAACCTACAGATCGGCGGGGCCGATGGCTACACCTTC
NA | NA | TRBJ1-5 | TRBV7-2 | CASSLGVAGVRKPQHF | TGTGCCAGCAGCTTAGGAGTTGCAGGGGTACGGAAGCCCCAGCATTTT
NA | NA | TRBJ1-2 | TRBV19 | CASSHLQGANYGYTF | TGTGCCAGTAGTCACCTACAGGGCGCAAACTATGGCTACACCTTC
NA | TRBD1 | TRBJ1-4 | TRBV6-5 | CASSQWTGGDEKLFF | TGTGCCAGCAGTCAATGGACAGGGGGCGATGAAAAACTGTTTTTT
NA | TRBD1 | TRBJ1-6 | TRBV4-3 | CASSHRGRSPLHF | TGCGCCAGCAGCCACAGGGGGAGATCACCCCTCCACTTT
NA | NA | TRBJ1-2 | TRBV30 | CAWSVGQKNYGYTF | TGTGCCTGGAGTGTAGGACAGAAGAACTATGGCTACACCTTC
NA | NA | TRBJ2-7 | TRBV5-1 | CASRPLGTGDEQYF | TGCGCCAGCAGACCTCTCGGGACCGGAGACGAGCAGTACTTC
NA | NA | TRBJ2-1 | TRBV9 | CASSAPGDPQFF | TGTGCCAGCAGCGCCCCGGGGGACCCGCAGTTCTTC
NA | TRBD1 | TRBJ1-5 | TRBV9 | CASSPSGTGGGNQPQHF | TGTGCCAGCAGCCCGTCCGGGACAGGGGGCGGCAATCAGCCCCAGCATTTT
NA | NA | TRBJ2-7 | TRBV19 | CASSTRGTPIYEQYF | TGTGCCAGTAGTACGCGCGGGACTCCGATCTACGAGCAGTACTTC
NA | TRBD2 | TRBJ2-1 | TRBV3-1/TRBV3-2 | CASSQEGQGGLAGYNEQFF | TGTGCCAGCAGCCAAGAAGGGCAGGGAGGACTAGCGGGCTACAATGAGCAGTTCTTC
NA | TRBD1 | TRBJ2-7 | TRBV2 | CASSERTGLHEQYF | TGTGCCAGCAGTGAGCGGACAGGGCTCCACGAGCAGTACTTC
NA | NA | TRBJ2-3 | TRBV15 | CATSQDSRPDTQYF | TGTGCCACCAGCCAAGACAGTAGGCCAGATACGCAGTATTTT
NA | NA | TRBJ2-4 | TRBV7-9 | CASRGAGDIQYF | TGTGCCAGCAGGGGGGCCGGGGACATTCAGTACTTC
few | NA | TRBJ1-5 | TRBV28 | CASSSGGYSNQPQHF | TGTGCCAGCAGTTCGGGGGGGTATAGCAATCAGCCCCAGCATTTT
few | NA | TRBJ1-3 | TRBV10-3 | CAIRGGGNTIYF | TGTGCCATCAGGGGTGGCGGAAACACCATATATTTT
NA | NA | TRBJ1-5 | TRBV28 | CASSSRNQPQHF | TGTGCCAGCAGTTCCCGCAATCAGCCCCAGCATTTT
NA | NA | TRBJ2-3 | TRBV7-3 | CASSLDSWDTDTQYF | TGTGCCAGCAGCTTGGACTCGTGGGACACAGATACGCAGTATTTT
once | NA | TRBJ1-4 | TRBV28 | CASSLLLRVVQSDEKLFF | TGTGCCAGCAGTTTATTATTAAGGGTGGTACAGTCGGATGAAAAACTGTTTTTT
NA | NA | TRBJ1-6 | TRBV12-5 | CASGLGRQLHF | TGTGCTAGTGGTTTGGGCAGGCAGCTTCACTTT
NA | NA | TRBJ2-1 | TRBV30 | CAWSGLEEQFF | TGTGCCTGGAGCGGTTTGGAGGAGCAGTTCTTC
NA | NA | TRBJ2-7 | TRBV7-3 | CASSIGGGYEQYF | TGTGCCAGCAGCATAGGAGGGGGCTACGAGCAGTACTTC
NA | NA | TRBJ2-5 | TRBV7-8 | CASSYDGGTQYF | TGTGCCAGCAGCTACGACGGGGGGACCCAGTACTTC
NA | NA | TRBJ2-3 | TRBV29-1 | CSVLGGTDRTDTQYF | TGCAGCGTTCTAGGGGGGACGGACCGCACAGATACGCAGTATTTT